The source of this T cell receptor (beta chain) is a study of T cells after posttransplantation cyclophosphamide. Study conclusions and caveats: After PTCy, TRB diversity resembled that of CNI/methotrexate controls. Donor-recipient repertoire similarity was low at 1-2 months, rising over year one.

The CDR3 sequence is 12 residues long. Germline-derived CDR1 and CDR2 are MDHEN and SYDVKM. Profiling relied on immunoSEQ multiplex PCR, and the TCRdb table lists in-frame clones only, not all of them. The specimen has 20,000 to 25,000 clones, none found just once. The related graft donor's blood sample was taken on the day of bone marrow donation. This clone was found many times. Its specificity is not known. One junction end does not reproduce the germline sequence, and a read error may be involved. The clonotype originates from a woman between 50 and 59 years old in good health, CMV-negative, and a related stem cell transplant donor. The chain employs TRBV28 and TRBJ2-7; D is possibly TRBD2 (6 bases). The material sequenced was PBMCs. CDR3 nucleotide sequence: TGTGCCAGCAGCAGAACCCTGGGGGGTCTCGGCTTC. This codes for CASSRTLGGLGF.